The clone carrying this TCR beta chain has ten or more counts. It was RNA transcripts that yielded the amplified TCR beta CDR3 regions. A set of HTBI primers served as the primers for a first-round RT-PCR of the TCR CDR3. Each CDR3 protein is one row after TCRdb ran MiXCR on the multiplex PCR reads. The sample records under 350,000 distinct CDR3 sequences, 17% being singletons. The data were taken from a study of T cells in Graves' hyperthyroidism and ophthalmopathy. V was pared by 2 bases and J by 0 bases, with 8 bases of the junction left unmatched. The CDR3 loop spans 17 amino acids. Germline CDR1 and CDR2: SGHDT and YYEEEE. A patient was excluded if there was uncontrolled infection, other autoimmune disease, pregnancy or lactation. Diagnosis rested on symptoms, serum thyroxine and TRAb, thyroid ultrasound, and orbital computed tomography. The source of the PBMCs was about 10 ml of fresh peripheral blood.

The source is an older woman with Graves' ophthalmopathy. Sequenced input: blood. The J gene is TRBJ1-3, the V gene TRBV5-6, with 7 positions matching TRBD1. CDR3 sequence (DNA): TGTGCCAGCAGCTTTAGGACAGGCGGATACTCTGGAAACACCATATATTTT. Its protein is CASSFRTGGYSGNTIYF. The whole variable domain, filled in from reference TRBV5-6 and TRBJ1-3, reads DAGVTQSPTHLIKTRGQQVTLRCSPKSGHDTVSWYQQALGQGPQFIFQYYEEEERQRGNFPDRFSGHQFPNYSSELNVNALLLGDSALYLCASSFRTGGYSGNTIYFGEGSWLTVV.